This T cell receptor (beta chain) emerged from a study of blood T cell repertoires in COVID-19. Study overall: Donors in the United States, Italy and Spain gave samples during acute or convalescent COVID-19.

As originally analysed: The assay estimated nucleated cells by amplifying reference gene primers. Some clones are missing from TCRdb's copy, which holds only in-frame ones; the method was immunoSEQ multiplex PCR. The V and J calls and clone size come from that table; D and trimming were worked out from the DNA. The sample has around 26,000 clones, 92% seen once. The ends were cut back, 2 bases at V and 0 bases at J, with 8 bases in the middle. The CDR3 covers 16 residues. The germline CDR1 and CDR2 sequences are PRHDT and FYEKMQ (reference sequence). Material: peripheral blood. This rearrangement joins TRBV13 to TRBJ2-6; D uncertain. This receptor was identified in a human donor in a cohort sampled during active COVID-19. The CDR3 loop reads CASSLSPFSGANVLTF. CDR3 sequence (DNA): TGTGCCAGCAGCTTATCTCCGTTCTCTGGGGCCAACGTCCTGACTTTC.